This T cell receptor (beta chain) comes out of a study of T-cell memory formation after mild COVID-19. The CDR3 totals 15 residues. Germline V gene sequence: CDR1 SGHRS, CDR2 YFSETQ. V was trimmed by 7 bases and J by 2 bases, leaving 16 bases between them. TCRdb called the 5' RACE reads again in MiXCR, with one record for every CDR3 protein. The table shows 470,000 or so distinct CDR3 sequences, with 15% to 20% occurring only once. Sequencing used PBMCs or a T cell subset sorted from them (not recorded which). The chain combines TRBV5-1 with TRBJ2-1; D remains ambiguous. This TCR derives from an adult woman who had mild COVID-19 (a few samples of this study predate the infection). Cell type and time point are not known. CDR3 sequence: CASSPWANTYNEQFF. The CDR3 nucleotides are TGCGCCAGCTCCCCTTGGGCTAACACCTACAATGAGCAGTTCTTC. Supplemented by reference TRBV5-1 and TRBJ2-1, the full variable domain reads KAGVTQTPRYLIKTRGQQVTLSCSPISGHRSVSWYQQTPGQGLQFLFEYFSETQRNKGNFPGRFSGRQFSNSRSEMNVSTLELGDSALYLCASSPWANTYNEQFFGPGTRLTVL.